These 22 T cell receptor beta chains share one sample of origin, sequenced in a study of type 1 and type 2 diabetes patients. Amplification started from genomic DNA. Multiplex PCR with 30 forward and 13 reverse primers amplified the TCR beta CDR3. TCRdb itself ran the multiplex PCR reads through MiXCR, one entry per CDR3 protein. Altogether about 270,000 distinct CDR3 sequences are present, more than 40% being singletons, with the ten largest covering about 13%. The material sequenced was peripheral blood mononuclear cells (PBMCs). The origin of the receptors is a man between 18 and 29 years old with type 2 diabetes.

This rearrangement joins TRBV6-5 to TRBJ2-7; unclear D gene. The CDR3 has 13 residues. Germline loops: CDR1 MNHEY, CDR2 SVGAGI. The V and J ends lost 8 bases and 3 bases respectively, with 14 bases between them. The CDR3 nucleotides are TGTGCCAGCGGATACGATGAGAACTACGAGCAGTACTTC. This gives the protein CASGYDENYEQYF.

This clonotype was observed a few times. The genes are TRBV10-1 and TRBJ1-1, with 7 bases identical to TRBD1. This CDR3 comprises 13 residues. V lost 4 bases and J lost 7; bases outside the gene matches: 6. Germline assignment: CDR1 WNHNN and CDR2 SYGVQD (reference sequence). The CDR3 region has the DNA TGCGCCAGCAGTGTTCCCGGGACAGATGAAGCTTTCTTT. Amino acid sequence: CASSVPGTDEAFF.

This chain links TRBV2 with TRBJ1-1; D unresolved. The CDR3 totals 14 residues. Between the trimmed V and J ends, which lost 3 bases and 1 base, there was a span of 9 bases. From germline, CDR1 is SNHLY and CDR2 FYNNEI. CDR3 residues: CASSESEGNTEAFF. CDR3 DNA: TGTGCCAGCAGTGAGAGCGAGGGGAACACTGAAGCTTTCTTT.

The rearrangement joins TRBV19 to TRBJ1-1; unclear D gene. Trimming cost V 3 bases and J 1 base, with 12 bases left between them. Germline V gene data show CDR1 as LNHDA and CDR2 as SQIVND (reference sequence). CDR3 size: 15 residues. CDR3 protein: CASSISGSRNTEAFF. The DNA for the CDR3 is TGTGCCAGTAGTATTTCGGGATCCCGGAACACTGAAGCTTTCTTT.

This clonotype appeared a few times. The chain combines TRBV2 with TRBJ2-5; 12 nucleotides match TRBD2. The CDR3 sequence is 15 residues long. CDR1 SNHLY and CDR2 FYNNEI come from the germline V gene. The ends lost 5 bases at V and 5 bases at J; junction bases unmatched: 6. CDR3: CASSISSGGAETQYF. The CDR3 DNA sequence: TGTGCCAGCAGTATCTCTAGCGGGGGGGCGGAGACCCAGTACTTC.

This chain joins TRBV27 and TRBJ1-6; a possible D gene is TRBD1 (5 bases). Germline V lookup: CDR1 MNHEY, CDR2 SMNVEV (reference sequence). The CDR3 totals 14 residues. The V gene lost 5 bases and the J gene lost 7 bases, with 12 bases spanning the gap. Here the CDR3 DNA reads TGTGCCAGCAGTCCCCCCCAGGGCAATTCACCCCTCCACTTT. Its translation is CASSPPQGNSPLHF.

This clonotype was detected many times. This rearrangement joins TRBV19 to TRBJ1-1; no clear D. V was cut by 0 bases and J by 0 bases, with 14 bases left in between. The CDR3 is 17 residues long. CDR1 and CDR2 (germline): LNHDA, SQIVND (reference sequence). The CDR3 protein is CASSIEVLGPMNTEAFF. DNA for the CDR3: TGTGCCAGTAGTATAGAGGTCCTTGGGCCCATGAACACTGAAGCTTTCTTT.

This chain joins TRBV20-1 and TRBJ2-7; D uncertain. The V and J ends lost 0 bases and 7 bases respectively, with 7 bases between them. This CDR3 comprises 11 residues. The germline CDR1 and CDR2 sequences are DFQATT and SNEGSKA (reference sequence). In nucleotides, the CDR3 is TGCAGTGCTAGAGATCCGAGAGAGCAGTACTTC. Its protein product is CSARDPREQYF.

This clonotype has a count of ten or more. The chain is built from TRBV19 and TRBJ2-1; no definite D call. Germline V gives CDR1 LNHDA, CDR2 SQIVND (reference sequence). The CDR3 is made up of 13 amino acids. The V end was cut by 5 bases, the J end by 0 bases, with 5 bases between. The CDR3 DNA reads TGTGCCAGTAGTCCCGGCTCCTACAATGAGCAGTTCTTC. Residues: CASSPGSYNEQFF.

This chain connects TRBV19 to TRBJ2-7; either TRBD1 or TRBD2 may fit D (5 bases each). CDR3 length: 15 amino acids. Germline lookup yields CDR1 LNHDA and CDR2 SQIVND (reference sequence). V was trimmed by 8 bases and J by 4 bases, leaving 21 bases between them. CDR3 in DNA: TGTGCCAGTTCCCCGTTCGATGGGGGACCGTACGAGCAGTACTTC. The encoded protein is CASSPFDGGPYEQYF.

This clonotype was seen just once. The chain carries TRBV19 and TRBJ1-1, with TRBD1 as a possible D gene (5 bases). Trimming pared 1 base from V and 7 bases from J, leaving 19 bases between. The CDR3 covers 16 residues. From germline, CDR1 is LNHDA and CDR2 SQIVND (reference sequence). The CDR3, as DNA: TGTGCCAGTAGTATAGTAGGAATTCTAGGGGAGAGTGAAGCTTTCTTT. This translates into CASSIVGILGESEAFF.

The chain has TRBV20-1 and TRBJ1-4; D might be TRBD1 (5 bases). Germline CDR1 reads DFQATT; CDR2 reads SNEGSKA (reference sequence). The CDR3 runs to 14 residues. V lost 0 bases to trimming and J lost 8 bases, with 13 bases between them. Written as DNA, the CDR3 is TGCAGTGCTAGAGATCTTGCGGGGCCGGAAAAACTGTTTTTT. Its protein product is CSARDLAGPEKLFF.

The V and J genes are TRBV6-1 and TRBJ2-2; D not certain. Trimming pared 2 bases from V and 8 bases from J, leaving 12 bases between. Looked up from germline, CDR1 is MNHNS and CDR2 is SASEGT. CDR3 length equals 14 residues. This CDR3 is CASSELLAEGELFF. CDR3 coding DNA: TGTGCCAGCAGTGAACTCCTGGCCGAGGGGGAGCTGTTTTTT.

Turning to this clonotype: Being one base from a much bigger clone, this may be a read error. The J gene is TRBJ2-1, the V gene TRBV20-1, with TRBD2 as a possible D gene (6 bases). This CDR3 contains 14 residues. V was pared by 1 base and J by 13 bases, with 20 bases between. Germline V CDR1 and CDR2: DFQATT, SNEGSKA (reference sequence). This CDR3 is CSARGRDSRETQFF. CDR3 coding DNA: TGCAGTGCTAGAGGACGGGACTCGAGGGAGACCCAGTTCTTC.

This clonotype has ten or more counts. DNA for the CDR3: TGTGCCAGCAGCTTATCCGGAAACTCTGGAAACACCATATATTTT. This sequence encodes CASSLSGNSGNTIYF. This chain uses TRBV7-8 with TRBJ1-3; D gene ambiguous. Trimming removed 2 bases at V and 0 bases at J, with 8 bases between. In germline, CDR1 is SGHVS, CDR2 FQNEAQ. The CDR3 spans 15 residues.

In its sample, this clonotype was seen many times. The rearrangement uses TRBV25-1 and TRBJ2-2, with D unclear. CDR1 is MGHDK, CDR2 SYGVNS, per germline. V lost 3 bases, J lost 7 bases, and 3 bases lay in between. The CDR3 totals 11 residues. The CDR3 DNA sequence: TGTGCCAGCAGTGAGATCGGGGAGCTGTTTTTT. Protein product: CASSEIGELFF.

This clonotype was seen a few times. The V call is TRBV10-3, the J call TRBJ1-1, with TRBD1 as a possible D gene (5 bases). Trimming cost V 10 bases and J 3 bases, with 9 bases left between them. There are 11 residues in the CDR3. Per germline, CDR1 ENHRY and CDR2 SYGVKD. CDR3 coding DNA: TGTGCCACCTCGGGGGACACTGAAGCTTTCTTT. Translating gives CATSGDTEAFF.

This CDR3 is CAIRAAGGNSEQYF. Written as DNA, the CDR3 is TGTGCCATCAGGGCAGCGGGGGGAAACTCAGAGCAGTACTTC. The rearrangement links TRBV10-3 to TRBJ2-7; 9 bases fit TRBD2. J was trimmed by 7 bases and V by 6 bases; bases with no gene match: 10. The CDR3 has 14 amino acids. Looked up from germline, CDR1 is ENHRY and CDR2 is SYGVKD.

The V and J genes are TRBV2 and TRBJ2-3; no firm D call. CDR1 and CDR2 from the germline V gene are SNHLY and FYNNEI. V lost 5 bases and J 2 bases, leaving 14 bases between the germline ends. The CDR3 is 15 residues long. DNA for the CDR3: TGTGCCAGCAGTTTCTCAACTGCGCTCACAGATACGCAGTATTTT. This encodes CASSFSTALTDTQYF.

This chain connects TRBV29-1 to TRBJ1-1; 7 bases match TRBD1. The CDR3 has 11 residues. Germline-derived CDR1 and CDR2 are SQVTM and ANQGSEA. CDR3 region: CSATGLTEAFF. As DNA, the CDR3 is TGCAGTGCGACAGGGTTAACTGAAGCTTTCTTT.

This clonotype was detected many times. CDR3 in DNA: TGTGCCAGTAGTATATCACAGGGTGTTGAAGCTTTCTTT. It encodes CASSISQGVEAFF. The chain joins TRBV19 to TRBJ1-1, with D possibly TRBD1 on 6 matching bases. V was cut by 2 bases and J by 7 bases, with 11 bases left in between. The CDR3 has 13 residues. Germline V gives CDR1 LNHDA, CDR2 SQIVND (reference sequence).

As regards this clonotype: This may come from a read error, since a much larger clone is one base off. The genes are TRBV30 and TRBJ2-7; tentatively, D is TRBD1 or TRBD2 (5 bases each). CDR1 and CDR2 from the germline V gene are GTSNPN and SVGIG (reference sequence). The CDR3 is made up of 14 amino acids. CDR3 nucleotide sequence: TGTGCCTGGAGTGGAGCAAGCCCTCGGGACGAGCAGCACTTC. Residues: CAWSGASPRDEQHF.